The following is a T cell receptor (beta chain) sequence with its context. No cognate antigen has been identified for it. No much larger clone is present one base from it, and per-base qualities are unavailable. These data belong to a study of CD4 T cells in relation to SARS-CoV-2 and coronaviruses (dated by TCRdb to about 2021). About the investigation overall: The ViraFEST assay cultured PBMCs with antigen for more than nine days, then sequenced TCR beta CDR3s to find antigen-specific clonal expansions. Memory CD4+ T cell crossreactivity between SARS-CoV-2 and common cold coronavirus spike proteins was assessed at the TCR clonotype level in the study. For other donors in the study, expansion assays were sequenced with a different, Illumina-based TCR-beta assay. An HIV-1 Nef peptide pool or a culture without peptide was used as the negative reference condition. The Adaptive Biotechnologies TCR-sequencing kit was used to sequence samples from a few pre-COVID donors and the naive versus memory experiments, whereas other data were Illumina-based. Patient-derived lymphoblastoid cell lines were used to map the HLA restriction of shared crossreactive spike epitopes.

CD4+ T cells from unexposed donors were collected before the COVID-19 pandemic (2011-2018). After 10 to 11 days of culture, CD4+ T cells were isolated with the EasySep CD4+ T cell isolation kit. As cell numbers permitted, CD4+ T cells from unexposed donors were tested for reactivity to SARS-CoV-2 S and N and to four common cold coronavirus spike pools. PBMCs were cultured at roughly 2.2 million per well in IMDM supplemented with approximately 5% human AB serum and about 9.2 IU/ml IL-2. Half of the culture medium was replaced with fresh IL-2-containing medium on days 3 and 7. Each peptide culture condition was generally run in triplicate replicate wells. Leukapheresis product for the unexposed donors was purchased commercially. Ficoll-Paque PLUS gradient centrifugation was used to isolate PBMCs from either whole blood or leukapheresis product. PBMCs were either used fresh in the expansion assay or cryopreserved at -140 degrees C. The QIAamp Micro DNA Kit was used to extract genomic DNA from the CD4+ T cells.

The library was generated by the immunoSEQ multiplex PCR assay. Per the source publication's procedure: During preprocessing, nonproductive sequences were removed, as were CDR3s that did not start with C, did not end with F or W, or were shorter than 7 amino acids. The MANAFEST web app identified antigen-specific clonotypes based on expansion compared with the reference and other culture wells. A clone was considered positive if significant expansion relative to the reference culture was observed in 2 of 3 replicate wells at an FDR below 0.05. To be called positive, a clone also had to show significant expansion compared with every other tandem well and an odds ratio greater than 5. Pairwise Levenshtein distance, computed with the stringdist R package after three terminal residues were trimmed from each end, was used as the measure of CDR3 homology. This is the immuneACCESS table as TCRdb keeps it, with only in-frame sequences that have V and J called. A part of the clones is gone; compared with another copy, unresolved V genes explain less than half, and the rest is unexplained. Clone size and the V and J calls come from that table; the DNA yielded D and trimming. This sample is represented by 25,000 or so clones; roughly 82% of them were singletons. The leading ten clones occupy more than 9% of the sample.

Study-wide conclusions, independent of this receptor: Crossreactivity analysis centred on spike protein, so crossreactivity against other viral proteins was not assessed. Compared with monoreactive clones, crossreactive clones had significantly weaker SARS-CoV-2-driven expansion, a result consistent with antigenic imprinting. Pre-pandemic and post-infection samples were not both contributed by any donor, so tracing of the source of pre-existing responses was limited. Memory CD4+ clonotypes crossrecognizing SARS-CoV-2 and at least one common cold coronavirus spike were found in approximately 60% of donors. Small numbers of patients and of tested TCRs were a limitation of the study.

V loses 0 bases, J loses 8 bases, and the germline ends lie 11 bases apart. CDR1 is given as MNHEY and CDR2 as SVGAGI, both from the germline V gene. The cysteine opens and the phenylalanine closes a CDR3 of 15 amino acids. The sequence is cut down to CDR3 DNA, 45 bases in frame from base 1. This receptor was identified in a human donor in good health. Sample: CD4+ T cells from PBMCs, cultured in vitro. The sequence is built from TRBV6-5 and TRBJ1-6; the D gene is perhaps TRBD1, on 6 matching bases. CDR3 sequence: CASSYSGRGDSPLHF. In nucleotide form, the sequence is TGTGCCAGCAGTTACTCAGGCAGGGGCGATTCACCCCTCCACTTT.